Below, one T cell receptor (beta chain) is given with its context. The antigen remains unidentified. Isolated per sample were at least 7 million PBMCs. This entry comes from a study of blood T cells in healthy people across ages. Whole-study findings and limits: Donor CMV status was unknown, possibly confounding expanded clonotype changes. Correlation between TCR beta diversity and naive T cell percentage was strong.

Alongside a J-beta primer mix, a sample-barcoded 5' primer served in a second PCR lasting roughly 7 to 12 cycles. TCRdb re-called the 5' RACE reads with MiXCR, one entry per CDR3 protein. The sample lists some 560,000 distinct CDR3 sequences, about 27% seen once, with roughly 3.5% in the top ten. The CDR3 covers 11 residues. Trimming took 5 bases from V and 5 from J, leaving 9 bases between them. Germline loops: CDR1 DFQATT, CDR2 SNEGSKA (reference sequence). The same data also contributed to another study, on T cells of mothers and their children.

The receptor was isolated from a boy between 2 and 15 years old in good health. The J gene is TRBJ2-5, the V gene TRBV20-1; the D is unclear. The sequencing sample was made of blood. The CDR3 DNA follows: TGCAGTGCTCCTCTAGGGGAGACCCAGTACTTC. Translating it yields CSAPLGETQYF.